The rows below give T cell receptor beta chains drawn from one sample of a study of preoperative IRX-2 immunotherapy in early breast cancer. Only in-frame clones appear in the TCRdb table, and some are missing; sequencing was by immunoSEQ multiplex PCR. The table records 35,000 to 40,000 clones, roughly 82% of them present only once. Sequencing used lymph node tissue, obtained after IRX-2 immunotherapy. These TCRs come from a human donor with breast cancer. The CDR3 runs from the conserved cysteine through the conserved F or W. Fields, in order: clone size, V gene, CDR3 protein. Clone size is given for some rows only: seen once, a few or many times, or a class if the clone is expanded.

NA,TRBV30,CAWSLTGPGGANVLTF
NA,TRBV18,CTSSPRNSRYGYTF
once,TRBV6-8,CASSVRDTSNQPQHF
medium-sized,TRBV11-3,CASSLGGGTDTQYF
NA,TRBV29-1,CSVIGTANTGELFF
NA,TRBV7-5,CASSQIDGQGAIGEKLFF
few,TRBV6-8,CAISGQGTDTQYF
NA,TRBV5-1,CASSLVAGDYNSPLHF
NA,TRBV6-8,CASSDPEARSAPLYEQYF
NA,TRBV4-1,CASSQGKEERVWGTEAFF
NA,TRBV6-8,CAISLDRNPNYGYTF
NA,TRBV6-8,CASSLQGLYTEAFF
NA,TRBV11-3,CASSRDRGYYEQYF
NA,TRBV28,CASSPVSGANVLTF
NA,TRBV6-8,CASSYMGGTTEAFF
NA,TRBV11-3,CASSWTALGNTIYF
NA,TRBV12-5,CASLRWNTEAFF
NA,TRBV28,CASSLTKGGYGYTF
NA,TRBV7-1,CASSLGMGGGYTF
NA,TRBV7-5,CASSLGLSGQPQHF
NA,TRBV5-1,CASQTTGGIEKLFF
NA,TRBV28,CASSSAGRGFTDTQYF
NA,TRBV6-8,CASRRRDRENYGYTF
NA,TRBV11-3,CASSESGTGYEQYF
NA,TRBV7-4,CASRAREGNEAFF